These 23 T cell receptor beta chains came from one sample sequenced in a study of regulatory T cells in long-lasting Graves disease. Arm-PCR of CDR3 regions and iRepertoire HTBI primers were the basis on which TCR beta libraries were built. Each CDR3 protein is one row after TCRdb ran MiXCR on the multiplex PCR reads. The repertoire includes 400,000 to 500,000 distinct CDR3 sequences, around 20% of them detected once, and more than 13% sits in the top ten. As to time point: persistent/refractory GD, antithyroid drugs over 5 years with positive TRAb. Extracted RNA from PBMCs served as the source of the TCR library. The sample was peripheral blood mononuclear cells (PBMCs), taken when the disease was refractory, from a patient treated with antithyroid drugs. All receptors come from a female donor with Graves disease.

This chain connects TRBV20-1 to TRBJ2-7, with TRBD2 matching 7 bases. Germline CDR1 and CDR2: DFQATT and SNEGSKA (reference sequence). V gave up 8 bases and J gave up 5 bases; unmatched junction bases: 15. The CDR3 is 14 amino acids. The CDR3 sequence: CSWGGGTGVNEQYF. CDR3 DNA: TGCAGTTGGGGGGGGGGGACTGGCGTTAACGAGCAGTACTTC.

CDR3 bases: TGTGCCATCAACTGGTCTCCGGGACTGGACTACAATGAGCAGTTCTTC. Translated: CAINWSPGLDYNEQFF. The chain uses TRBV10-3 and TRBJ2-1, with TRBD2 as a possible D gene (6 bases). Germline lookup yields CDR1 ENHRY and CDR2 SYGVKD. The CDR3 has 16 amino acids. With 7 bases removed from V and 3 bases from J, the gap between germline ends came to 19 bases.

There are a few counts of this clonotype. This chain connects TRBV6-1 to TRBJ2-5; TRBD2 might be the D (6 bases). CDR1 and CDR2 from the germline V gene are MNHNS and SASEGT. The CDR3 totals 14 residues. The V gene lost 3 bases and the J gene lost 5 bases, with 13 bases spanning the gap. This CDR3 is CASSESGAGETQYF. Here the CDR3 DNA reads TGTGCCAGCAGTGAGTCGGGAGCCGGGGAGACCCAGTACTTC.

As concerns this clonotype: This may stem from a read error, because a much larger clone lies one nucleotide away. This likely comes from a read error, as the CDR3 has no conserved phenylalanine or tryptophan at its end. The CDR3 sequence: CASRPGLGNQPQHL. The CDR3, as DNA: TGTGCCAGCAGGCCGGGGTTGGGCAATCAGCCCCAGCATCTT. V usage is TRBV6-1 and J usage is TRBJ1-5; no definite D call. The germline V gene encodes CDR1 MNHNS and CDR2 SASEGT. The CDR3 is 14 residues long. The germline V and J ends were trimmed by 6 bases and 2 bases, with 11 bases remaining between them.

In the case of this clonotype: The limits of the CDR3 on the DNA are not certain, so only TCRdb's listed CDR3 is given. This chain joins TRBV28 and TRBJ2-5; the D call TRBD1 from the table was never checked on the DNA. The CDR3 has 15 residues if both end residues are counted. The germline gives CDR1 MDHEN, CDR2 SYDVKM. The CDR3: CASSFGEGARETQYF.

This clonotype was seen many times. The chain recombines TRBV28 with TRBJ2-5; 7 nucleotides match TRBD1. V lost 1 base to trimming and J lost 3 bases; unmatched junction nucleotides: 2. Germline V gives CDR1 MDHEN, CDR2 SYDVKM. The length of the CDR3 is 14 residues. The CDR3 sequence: CASSLSGGEETQYF. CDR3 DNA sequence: TGTGCCAGCAGTTTATCAGGGGGTGAAGAGACCCAGTACTTC.

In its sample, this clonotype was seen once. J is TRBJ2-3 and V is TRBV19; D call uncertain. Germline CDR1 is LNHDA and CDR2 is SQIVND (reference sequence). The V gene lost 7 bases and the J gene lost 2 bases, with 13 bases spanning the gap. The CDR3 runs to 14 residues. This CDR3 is CASTHPAFTDTQYF. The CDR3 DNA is TGTGCCAGTACCCATCCCGCTTTCACAGATACGCAGTATTTT.

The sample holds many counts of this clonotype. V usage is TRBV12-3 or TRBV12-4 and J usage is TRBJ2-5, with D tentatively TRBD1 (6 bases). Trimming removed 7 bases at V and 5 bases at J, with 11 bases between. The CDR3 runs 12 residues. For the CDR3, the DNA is TGTGCCAGCACCCTAACAGGGGAGACCCAGTACTTC. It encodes CASTLTGETQYF.

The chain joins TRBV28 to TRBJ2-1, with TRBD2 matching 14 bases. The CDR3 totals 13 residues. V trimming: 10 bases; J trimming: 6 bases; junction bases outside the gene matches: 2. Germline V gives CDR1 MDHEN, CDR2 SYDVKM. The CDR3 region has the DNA TGTGCCACGGGACTAGCGGGAGTCAATGAGCAGTTCTTC. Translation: CATGLAGVNEQFF.

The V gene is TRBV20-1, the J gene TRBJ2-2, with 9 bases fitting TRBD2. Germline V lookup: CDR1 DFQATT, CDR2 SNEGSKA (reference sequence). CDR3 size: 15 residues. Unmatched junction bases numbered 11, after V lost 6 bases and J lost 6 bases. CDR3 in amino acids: CSARRAGGPPGELFF. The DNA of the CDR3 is TGCAGTGCCCGACGGGCGGGAGGGCCTCCCGGGGAGCTGTTTTTT.

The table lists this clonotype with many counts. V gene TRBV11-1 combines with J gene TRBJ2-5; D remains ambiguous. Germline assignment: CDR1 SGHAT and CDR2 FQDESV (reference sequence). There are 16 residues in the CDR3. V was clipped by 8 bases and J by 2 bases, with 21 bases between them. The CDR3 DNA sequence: TGTGCCAGCTCCTGGGTAAGGGCCGGCCAACAAGAGACCCAGTACTTC. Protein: CASSWVRAGQQETQYF.

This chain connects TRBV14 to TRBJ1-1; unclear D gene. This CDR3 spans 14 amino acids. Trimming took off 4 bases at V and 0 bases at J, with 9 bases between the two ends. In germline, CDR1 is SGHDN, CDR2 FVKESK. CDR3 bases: TGTGCCAGCAGCCCTAAGTTCATGAACACTGAAGCTTTCTTT. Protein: CASSPKFMNTEAFF.

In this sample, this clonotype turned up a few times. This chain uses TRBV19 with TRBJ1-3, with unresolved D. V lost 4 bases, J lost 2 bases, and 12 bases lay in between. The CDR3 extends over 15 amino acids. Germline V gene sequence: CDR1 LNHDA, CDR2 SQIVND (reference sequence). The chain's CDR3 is CASSTRPTPGNTIYF. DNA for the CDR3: TGTGCCAGTAGTACCCGGCCGACTCCTGGAAACACCATATATTTT. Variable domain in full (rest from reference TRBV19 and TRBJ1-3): DGGITQSPKYLFRKEGQNVTLSCEQNLNHDAMYWYRQDPGQGLRLIYYSQIVNDFQKGDIAEGYSVSREKKESFPLTVTSAQKNPTAFYLCASSTRPTPGNTIYFGEGSWLTVV.

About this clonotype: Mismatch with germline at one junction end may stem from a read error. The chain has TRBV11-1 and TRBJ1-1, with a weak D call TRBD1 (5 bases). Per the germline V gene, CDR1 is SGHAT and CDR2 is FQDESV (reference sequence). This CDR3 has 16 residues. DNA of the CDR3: TGTGCCAGCAGCTTGGGGTGGGGCCGAACGAACACTGAAGCTTTCTTC. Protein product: CASSLGWGRTNTEAFF.

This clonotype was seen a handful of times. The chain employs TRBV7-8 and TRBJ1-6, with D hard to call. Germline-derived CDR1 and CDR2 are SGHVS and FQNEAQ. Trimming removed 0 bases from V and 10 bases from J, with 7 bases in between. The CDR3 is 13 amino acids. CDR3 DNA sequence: TGTGCCAGCAGCTTAGCTGGAAAGTCACCCCTCCACTTT. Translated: CASSLAGKSPLHF.

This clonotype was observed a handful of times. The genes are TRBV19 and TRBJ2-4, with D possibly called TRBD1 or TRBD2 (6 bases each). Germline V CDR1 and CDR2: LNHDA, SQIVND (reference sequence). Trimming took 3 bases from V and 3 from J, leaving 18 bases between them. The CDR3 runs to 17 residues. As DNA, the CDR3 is TGTGCCAGTAGTATGCGAGCCACGGGGGCGGACAAAAACATTCAGTACTTC. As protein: CASSMRATGADKNIQYF.

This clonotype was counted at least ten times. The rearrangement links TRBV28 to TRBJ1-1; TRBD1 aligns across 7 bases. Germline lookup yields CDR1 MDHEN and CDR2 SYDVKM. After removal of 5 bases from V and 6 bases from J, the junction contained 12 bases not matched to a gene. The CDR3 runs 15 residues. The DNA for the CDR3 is TGTGCCAGCAGTCCGATACAGGGGCGAGGGGCTGAAGCTTTCTTT. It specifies CASSPIQGRGAEAFF.

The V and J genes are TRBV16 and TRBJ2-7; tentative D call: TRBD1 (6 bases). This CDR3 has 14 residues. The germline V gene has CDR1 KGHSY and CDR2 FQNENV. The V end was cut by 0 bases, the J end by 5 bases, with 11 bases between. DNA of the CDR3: TGTGCCAGCAGCCAATCTACAGGGCTGGACGAGCAGTACTTC. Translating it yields CASSQSTGLDEQYF. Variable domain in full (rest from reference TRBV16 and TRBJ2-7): GEEVAQTPKHLVRGEGQKAKLYCAPIKGHSYVFWYQQVLKNEFKFLISFQNENVFDETGMPKERFSAKCLPNSPCSLEIQATKLEDSAVYFCASSQSTGLDEQYFGPGTRLTVT.

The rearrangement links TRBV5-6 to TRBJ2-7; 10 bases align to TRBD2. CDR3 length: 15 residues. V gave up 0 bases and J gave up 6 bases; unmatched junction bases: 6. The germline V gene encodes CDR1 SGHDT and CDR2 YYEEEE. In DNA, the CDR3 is TGTGCCAGCAGCTTGGTGGCTAGCGGGAGAACCGAGCAGTACGTC. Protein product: CASSLVASGRTEQYV.

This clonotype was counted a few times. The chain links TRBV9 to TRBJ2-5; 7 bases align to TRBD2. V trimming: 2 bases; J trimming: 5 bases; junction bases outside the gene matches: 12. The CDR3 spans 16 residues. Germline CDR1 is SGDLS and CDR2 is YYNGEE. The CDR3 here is CASSVSGGKLGETQYF. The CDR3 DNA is TGTGCCAGCAGCGTTTCGGGAGGCAAACTAGGGGAGACCCAGTACTTC.

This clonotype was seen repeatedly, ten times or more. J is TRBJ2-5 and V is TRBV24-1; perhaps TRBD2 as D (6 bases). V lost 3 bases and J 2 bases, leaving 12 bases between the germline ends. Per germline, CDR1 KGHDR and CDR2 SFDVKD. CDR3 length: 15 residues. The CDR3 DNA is TGTGCCACCAGTGATAATCGGGAGATTCAAGAGACCCAGTACTTC. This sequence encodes CATSDNREIQETQYF.

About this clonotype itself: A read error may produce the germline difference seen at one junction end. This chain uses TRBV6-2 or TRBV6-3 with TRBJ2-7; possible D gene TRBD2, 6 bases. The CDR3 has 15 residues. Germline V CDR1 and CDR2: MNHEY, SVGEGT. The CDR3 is CAGSLSGSGIYEQYF. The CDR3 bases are TGTGCCGGCAGCCTAAGCGGTAGCGGCATCTACGAGCAGTACTTC.

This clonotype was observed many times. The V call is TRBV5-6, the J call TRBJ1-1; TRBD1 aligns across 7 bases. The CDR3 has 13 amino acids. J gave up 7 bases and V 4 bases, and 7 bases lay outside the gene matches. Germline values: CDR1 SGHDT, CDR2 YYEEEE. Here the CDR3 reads CASSVGTANEAFF. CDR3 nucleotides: TGTGCCAGCAGCGTAGGGACAGCCAATGAAGCTTTCTTT.